This T cell receptor beta chain was captured in a study of cytomegalovirus exposure and HLA in healthy donors. Sequenced by immunoSEQ multiplex PCR; TCRdb stores in-frame clones only, minus some. The table has approximately 90,000 clones, 95% to 98% seen once; the top ten hold 0.78%. Sequencing used PBMCs. This receptor was taken from a man younger than 35 in good health and CMV-seronegative.

This chain's CDR3 is CASSLRGGSGNTIYF. The CDR3 DNA sequence: TGTGCCAGCAGCTTGAGGGGGGGTTCTGGAAACACCATATATTTT. The chain joins TRBV5-6 to TRBJ1-3, with D tentatively TRBD1 (6 bases). V was clipped by 1 base and J by 1 base, with 9 bases between them. In germline, CDR1 is SGHDT, CDR2 YYEEEE. The CDR3 totals 15 residues. Together with reference TRBV5-6 and TRBJ1-3, the CDR3 gives the full variable domain: DAGVTQSPTHLIKTRGQQVTLRCSPKSGHDTVSWYQQALGQGPQFIFQYYEEEERQRGNFPDRFSGHQFPNYSSELNVNALLLGDSALYLCASSLRGGSGNTIYFGEGSWLTVV.